This is a list of T cell receptor beta chains from one sample in a study of blood T cells in healthy people across ages. In TCRdb, the 5' RACE reads were re-called with MiXCR into one record per CDR3 protein. The sample lists about 1.5 million distinct CDR3 sequences; about 45% were seen once. The sample was blood. Every receptor here comes from a young woman in good health. CDR3s include the opening cysteine and the closing phenylalanine or tryptophan. Fields, in order: D gene, V gene, clone size, J gene, CDR3 DNA, CDR3 protein. A D gene is named only where the DNA matches it firmly. The size of a clone is reported for some rows only, either as once, few or many, or as a class for expanded clones.

D: .; V: TRBV20-1; size: few; J: TRBJ2-3; DNA: TGCAGTGCTAGACCCGGTGGGGACGCGGATACGCAGTATTTT; CDR3: CSARPGGDADTQYF
D: TRBD1; V: TRBV30; size: few; J: TRBJ1-4; DNA: TGTGCCTGGAGTATTGGGGGGACAGGGAATGAAAAACTGTTTTTT; CDR3: CAWSIGGTGNEKLFF
D: TRBD1; V: TRBV28; size: few; J: TRBJ1-5; DNA: TGTGCCAGCAGTTGGAGGACAGGGACGGAGCAGCCCCAGCATTTT; CDR3: CASSWRTGTEQPQHF
D: .; V: TRBV7-2; size: few; J: TRBJ2-1; DNA: TGTGCCAGCAGCTTAGAGCCGCAGGGGTACAATGAGCAGTTCTTC; CDR3: CASSLEPQGYNEQFF
D: TRBD1; V: TRBV2; size: .; J: TRBJ2-1; DNA: TGTGCCTGCAGTCCCCCGGACAGGCCCCACAATGAGCAGTTCTTC; CDR3: CACSPPDRPHNEQFF
D: .; V: TRBV6-5; size: few; J: TRBJ1-2; DNA: TGTGCCAGCGCCCCAGGCATAAACTATGGCTACACCTTC; CDR3: CASAPGINYGYTF
D: .; V: TRBV7-9; size: .; J: TRBJ1-1; DNA: TGTGCCAGCAGCCTCAGTGTGACGAACACTGAAGCTTTCTTT; CDR3: CASSLSVTNTEAFF
D: .; V: TRBV6-5; size: .; J: TRBJ1-1; DNA: TGTGCCAGCAGTTACTCCTCAGGGATGAACACTGAAGCTTTCTTT; CDR3: CASSYSSGMNTEAFF
D: .; V: TRBV12-5; size: once; J: TRBJ1-2; DNA: TGTGCTAGTGGTTTGCCCCGCCTTACGTTTTTTAGCTACACCTTC; CDR3: CASGLPRLTFFSYTF
D: .; V: TRBV7-9; size: .; J: TRBJ1-1; DNA: TGTGCCAGCAGCCTAGCGGTACAGTCCCAATCGGGAGCTTTCTTT; CDR3: CASSLAVQSQSGAFF
D: .; V: TRBV10-3; size: .; J: TRBJ1-5; DNA: TGTGCCATCAGTGAAATAAGCAGCAATCAGCCCCAGCATTTT; CDR3: CAISEISSNQPQHF
D: TRBD2; V: TRBV20-1; size: .; J: TRBJ2-5; DNA: TGCAGTGCTAGAGTCGGGGGGGCCTGGGAGACCCAGTACTTC; CDR3: CSARVGGAWETQYF
D: .; V: TRBV20-1; size: once; J: TRBJ2-1; DNA: TGCAGTGCTCGCGGACAGGGCGGGAGGGCCAGTTCCTACAATGAGCAGTTCTTC; CDR3: CSARGQGGRASSYNEQFF
D: .; V: TRBV12-3/TRBV12-4; size: .; J: TRBJ2-5; DNA: TGTGCCAGCAGCCGTGCCGGGAGCCGGGAGACCCAGTACTTC; CDR3: CASSRAGSRETQYF
D: .; V: TRBV6-5; size: .; J: TRBJ2-7; DNA: TGTGCCAGCAGTTACGGGGGGGCGAGCTCCTACGAGCAGTACTTC; CDR3: CASSYGGASSYEQYF
D: TRBD2; V: TRBV6-5; size: .; J: TRBJ2-1; DNA: TGTGCCAGCATCGACCCCTCAGCGGGGGGGCGAGTGGAGTTCTTC; CDR3: CASIDPSAGGRVEFF
D: .; V: TRBV7-9; size: few; J: TRBJ2-2; DNA: TGTGCCAGCAGCTTAGTTCCGTCGGGGGAGCTGTTTTTT; CDR3: CASSLVPSGELFF
D: .; V: TRBV5-5; size: .; J: TRBJ1-2; DNA: TGTGCCAGCAGCTCGGTTCCCTATGGCTACACCTTC; CDR3: CASSSVPYGYTF
D: .; V: TRBV27; size: few; J: TRBJ1-1; DNA: TGTGCCAGCAGACCCCTCGGGTCCACTGAAGCTTTCTTT; CDR3: CASRPLGSTEAFF
D: TRBD2; V: TRBV7-3; size: .; J: TRBJ2-3; DNA: TGTGCCAGCAGCTTGCACAGGACTAGCGGTACAGATACGCAGTATTTT; CDR3: CASSLHRTSGTDTQYF
D: .; V: TRBV11-2; size: .; J: TRBJ1-1; DNA: TGTGCCAGCAGCCAAGATTGGGAAGCTTTCTTT; CDR3: CASSQDWEAFF
D: .; V: TRBV27; size: .; J: TRBJ2-3; DNA: TGTGCCAGCAGCTACCTTGGGACGGCAGATACGCAGTATTTT; CDR3: CASSYLGTADTQYF
D: TRBD2; V: TRBV14; size: .; J: TRBJ2-1; DNA: TGTGCCAGCAGCCAAGTAGCGGGAGTAAGCGAGCAGTTCTTC; CDR3: CASSQVAGVSEQFF
D: TRBD1; V: TRBV29-1; size: .; J: TRBJ1-1; DNA: TGCAGCGTACAGACAGGGGGTTTGACTTTCTTT; CDR3: CSVQTGGLTFF
D: TRBD2; V: TRBV20-1; size: few; J: TRBJ2-1; DNA: TGCAGTGCTAGGCGAGCGGGAGGGCCGGGAGATGAGCAGTTCTTC; CDR3: CSARRAGGPGDEQFF